Below are 19 T cell receptor beta chains sequenced from a single sample in a study of CD8 T cells in ankylosing spondylitis. MiXCR was run by TCRdb on the 5' RACE reads, yielding one entry per CDR3 protein. In the table there are hundreds of thousands of distinct CDR3 sequences, approximately 30% of which are singletons. The specimen was blood, either unsorted or a sorted T cell fraction (not recorded which). The receptors were sampled from a male donor with ankylosing spondylitis or in good health (not recorded which).

The genes are TRBV12-3 or TRBV12-4 and TRBJ2-7, with a possible D match to TRBD1 (5 bases). CDR3 size: 13 residues. The ends were cut back, 6 bases at V and 3 bases at J, with 12 bases in the middle. CDR3 in amino acids: CASSPDILYEQYF. In nucleotides, the CDR3 is TGTGCCAGCAGCCCGGACATCCTCTACGAGCAGTACTTC.

A few counts support this clonotype. The V and J genes are TRBV20-1 and TRBJ2-3; 9 nucleotides line up with TRBD1. V lost 8 bases and J lost 1; bases outside the gene matches: 7. The CDR3 is made up of 14 amino acids. Germline CDR1 is DFQATT and CDR2 is SNEGSKA (reference sequence). The CDR3 loop reads CSTFDRGGTDTQYF. The DNA of the CDR3 is TGCAGTACTTTTGACAGGGGGGGCACAGATACGCAGTATTTT.

This clonotype appeared a few times. The chain uses TRBV12-3 or TRBV12-4 and TRBJ1-1, with D possibly TRBD1 on 5 matching bases. V was pared by 7 bases and J by 0 bases, with 15 bases between. The CDR3 loop spans 15 amino acids. The CDR3 DNA follows: TGTGCCAGCATCCCAGGGCGGCGGATGAACACTGAAGCTTTCTTT. It translates to CASIPGRRMNTEAFF.

The rearrangement uses TRBV27 and TRBJ2-5; D is perhaps TRBD1 (5 bases). CDR1 is MNHEY, CDR2 SMNVEV, per germline (reference sequence). The V end was cut by 2 bases, the J end by 5 bases, with 12 bases between. The CDR3 consists of 14 residues. The CDR3 protein is CASSLRTAGETQYF. The CDR3 nucleotides are TGTGCCAGCAGTTTAAGGACGGCAGGGGAGACCCAGTACTTC.

The V call is TRBV5-6, the J call TRBJ1-2; D call uncertain. Trimming cost V 4 bases and J 4 bases, with 8 bases left between them. The CDR3 contains 12 residues. Germline loops: CDR1 SGHDT, CDR2 YYEEEE. The CDR3 DNA reads as TGTGCCAGCAGCCTGAACAGCTATGGCTACACCTTC. Protein: CASSLNSYGYTF. The complete variable domain, with remaining parts taken from reference TRBV5-6 and TRBJ1-2, reads DAGVTQSPTHLIKTRGQQVTLRCSPKSGHDTVSWYQQALGQGPQFIFQYYEEEERQRGNFPDRFSGHQFPNYSSELNVNALLLGDSALYLCASSLNSYGYTFGSGTRLTVV.

The chain uses TRBV5-6 and TRBJ2-7; 8 bases line up with TRBD1. This CDR3 spans 13 amino acids. Germline values: CDR1 SGHDT, CDR2 YYEEEE. J was trimmed by 6 bases and V by 4 bases; bases with no gene match: 6. DNA for the CDR3: TGTGCCAGCAGCCTCCGGACAGGGTTCGAGCAGTACTTC. It encodes CASSLRTGFEQYF.

This clonotype appeared a few times. The chain employs TRBV5-6 and TRBJ2-3; D is undetermined. Germline CDR1 is SGHDT and CDR2 is YYEEEE. Trimming cost V 4 bases and J 1 base, with 13 bases left between them. This CDR3 region has 15 residues. CDR3 nucleotide sequence: TGTGCCAGCAGCGAAGACCCCCTGCGCACAGATACGCAGTATTTT. This codes for CASSEDPLRTDTQYF.

This clonotype was picked up many times. J is TRBJ2-7 and V is TRBV6-5; 8 nucleotides align to TRBD2. J lost 2 bases, V lost 1 base, and 1 base had no gene match. Germline lookup yields CDR1 MNHEY and CDR2 SVGAGI. This CDR3 comprises 14 residues. The CDR3 loop is CASSYFGGAYEQYF. The CDR3 DNA sequence: TGTGCCAGCAGTTACTTCGGGGGGGCCTACGAGCAGTACTTC.

This clonotype was found a few times. This chain uses TRBV12-3 or TRBV12-4 with TRBJ1-2; D is ambiguous. The V gene lost 6 bases and the J gene lost 3 bases, with 11 bases spanning the gap. This CDR3 is 13 amino acids long. The CDR3, as DNA: TGTGCCAGCAGCCGAGACCTAGACTATGGCTACACCTTC. Residues: CASSRDLDYGYTF.

The rearrangement uses TRBV20-1 and TRBJ2-7; TRBD2 might be the D (5 bases). This CDR3 region has 13 residues. Trimming shortened V by 5 bases and J by 2 bases, and 13 bases separated the two germline ends. Per the germline V gene, CDR1 is DFQATT and CDR2 is SNEGSKA (reference sequence). CDR3 loop: CSARTGSPYEQYF. DNA of the CDR3: TGCAGTGCTCGGACGGGGAGTCCCTACGAGCAGTACTTC.

A word on this clonotype: A junction boundary mismatches the germline segment, possibly from a read error. The V call is TRBV10-3, the J call TRBJ1-1; D unclear. CDR3 size: 11 residues. Germline lookup yields CDR1 ENHRY and CDR2 SYGVKD. Here the CDR3 reads CAISESAEPLF. CDR3 bases: TGTGCCATCAGTGAGTCGGCAGAGCCACTCTTT.

The rearrangement joins TRBV9 to TRBJ2-3, with TRBD2 matching 8 bases. Germline CDR1 SGDLS, CDR2 YYNGEE. With V trimmed by 0 bases and J by 0 bases, 9 bases remained unmatched. CDR3 length: 18 residues. DNA of the CDR3: TGTGCCAGCAGCGTAGCTGGAGGACTAGCCGTGAGCACAGATACGCAGTATTTT. The encoded protein is CASSVAGGLAVSTDTQYF.

The chain has TRBV24-1 and TRBJ2-6; TRBD1 matches 11 bases. The CDR3 sequence is 20 residues long. V shed 0 bases and J 0 bases; nucleotides not matched to a gene: 6. Germline V gives CDR1 KGHDR, CDR2 SFDVKD. CDR3 coding DNA: TGTGCCACCAGTGATTTGCCGGGACAGGGGGACATCTCTGGGGCCAACGTCCTGACTTTC. Translated: CATSDLPGQGDISGANVLTF.

This clonotype occurred a few times. The chain combines TRBV20-1 with TRBJ1-2; maybe TRBD1 (5 bases). Germline V lookup: CDR1 DFQATT, CDR2 SNEGSKA (reference sequence). The V gene lost 1 base and the J gene lost 5 bases, with 20 bases spanning the gap. This CDR3 has 16 residues. The DNA for the CDR3 is TGCAGTGCTAGAGTCCCCGTGTGGGACGGGGAGTATGGCTACACCTTC. This sequence encodes CSARVPVWDGEYGYTF.

The chain couples TRBV27 to TRBJ1-2; 9 positions match TRBD1. Trimming at V came to 6 bases and at J to 7 bases, leaving 3 bases not matched to a gene. Germline values: CDR1 MNHEY, CDR2 SMNVEV (reference sequence). CDR3 length: 12 residues. As DNA, the CDR3 is TGTGCCAGCAGCACAGGGGGCATTGGCTACACCTTC. Protein product: CASSTGGIGYTF.

There are a few counts of this clonotype. This chain uses TRBV12-3 or TRBV12-4 with TRBJ2-6; D unclear. The CDR3 is 16 residues long. With 8 bases removed from V and 4 bases from J, the gap between germline ends came to 18 bases. The CDR3 nucleotides read TGTGCCAGCTTACCCGAGGTCCACCCCGGGGCCAACGTCCTGACTTTC. This gives the protein CASLPEVHPGANVLTF.

This chain connects TRBV5-1 to TRBJ2-1; D is uncertain. The CDR3 runs 11 residues. V was shortened by 3 bases and J by 7 bases, with 5 bases between the two germline ends. CDR1 and CDR2 (germline): SGHRS, YFSETQ. The CDR3, as DNA: TGCGCCAGCAGCTCTATAAATGAGCAGTTCTTC. It encodes CASSSINEQFF.

V gene TRBV15 combines with J gene TRBJ2-5; D unclear. Trimming took 6 bases from V and 4 from J, leaving 15 bases between them. The CDR3 sequence is 14 residues long. CDR1 and CDR2 (germline): LNHNV, YYDKDF (reference sequence). The CDR3 bases are TGTGCCACCAGTAACTTTGGTCTGGGAGAGACCCAGTACTTC. Its protein is CATSNFGLGETQYF. Drawing the rest from reference TRBV15 and TRBJ2-5, the complete variable domain is DAMVIQNPRYQVTQFGKPVTLSCSQTLNHNVMYWYQQKSSQAPKLLFHYYDKDFNNEADTPDNFQSRRPNTSFCFLDIRSPGLGDTAMYLCATSNFGLGETQYFGPGTRLLVL.

The table lists this clonotype with many counts. This chain connects TRBV6-6 to TRBJ2-1; D may be TRBD2 (6 bases). The ends were cut back, 7 bases at V and 6 bases at J, with 13 bases in the middle. The CDR3 is 13 residues long. In germline, CDR1 is MNHNY, CDR2 SVGAGI (reference sequence). CDR3 sequence reads: CASNMGGFNEQFF. The DNA of the CDR3 is TGTGCCAGCAACATGGGGGGATTCAATGAGCAGTTCTTC.